A selection of T cell receptor beta chains follows, all from one sample in a study of T cell changes during pregnancy in multiple sclerosis. Clones were read by immunoSEQ multiplex PCR, and TCRdb kept only the in-frame ones, dropping some. The data show about 60,000 clones, with roughly 91% seen just once and around 2.1% held by the top ten. Sequencing used peripheral blood, obtained in the second trimester of pregnancy. These receptors all stem from a female donor in good health, enrolled as a control in a pregnancy study. The CDR3 runs from the conserved cysteine through the conserved F or W. Each record gives: D gene, clone size, CDR3 length, J gene, V gene, CDR3 DNA, CDR3 protein. A D gene is named only where the DNA matches it firmly. Some rows have no size entry. The others give once, few or many, or a class for an expanded clone.

- - 15 TRBJ2-7 TRBV11-2 TGTGCCAGCTCGCGACTCCGGAGAAGCTCCTACGAGCAGTACTTC CASSRLRRSSYEQYF
- - 12 TRBJ2-7 TRBV7-6 TGTGCCAGCAGCTTAGCTCGGGGCGAGCAGTACTTC CASSLARGEQYF
- - 14 TRBJ2-1 TRBV29-1 TGCAGCGTTGATGGACCAGGGAGGTACAATGAGCAGTTCTTC CSVDGPGRYNEQFF
- - 13 TRBJ1-2 TRBV5-1 TGCGCCAGCAGCTTGTCAGGGAACTATGGCTACACCTTC CASSLSGNYGYTF
TRBD1 once 15 TRBJ1-4 TRBV6-1 TGTGCCAGCAGCTCTCCCCGGGACAGGGAGGGTGTGCTGTTTTTT CASSSPRDREGVLFF
TRBD1 - 15 TRBJ1-2 TRBV19 TGTGCCAGTAGTATAGGAGGGGGCGCAAACTATGGCTACACCTTC CASSIGGGANYGYTF
- - 15 TRBJ2-5 TRBV6-1 TGTGCCAGCAGTGACAGGAATGCTAGGGGCGAGACCCAGTACTTC CASSDRNARGETQYF
- - 14 TRBJ1-2 TRBV9 TGTGCCAGCAGCGTAGCCGGGGAGATCTATGGCTACACCTTC CASSVAGEIYGYTF
- - 13 TRBJ1-1 TRBV6-5 TGTGCCAGTTGGTTGGCGGAGAACACTGAAGCTTTCTTT CASWLAENTEAFF
TRBD2 - 16 TRBJ2-5 TRBV15 TGTGCCACCAGCGGCGGACTAGCGGGAACTTTGGAGACCCAGTACTTC CATSGGLAGTLETQYF
- few 15 TRBJ1-4 TRBV13 TGTGCCAGCAGCTTACAAGGGGATCAGGGTGAAAAACTGTTTTTT CASSLQGDQGEKLFF
TRBD1 - 16 TRBJ1-5 TRBV5-4 TGTGCCAGCAGCAGAAAGGCAGGGGGTAACTATCAGCCCCAGCATTTT CASSRKAGGNYQPQHF
TRBD1 - 16 TRBJ1-5 TRBV27 TGTGCCAGCAGTTTATCGGGACAGGGAGGGTTGCAGCCCCAGCATTTT CASSLSGQGGLQPQHF
- few 13 TRBJ2-7 TRBV2 TGTGCCAGCGATGAGCCCTTCCGCTACGAGCAGTACTTC CASDEPFRYEQYF
- - 15 TRBJ2-1 TRBV5-5 TGTGCCAGCAGCGTGACTCGAGCTACCTACAATGAGCAGTTCTTC CASSVTRATYNEQFF
- - 14 TRBJ2-1 TRBV21-1 TGTGCCAGCGGGGATACAGGGGACTACAATGAGCAGTTCTTC CASGDTGDYNEQFF
TRBD1 - 16 TRBJ1-1 TRBV5-1 TGCGCCAGCAGCTCCTCACGGGACAGGGAGAACACTGAAGCTTTCTTT CASSSSRDRENTEAFF
- - 14 TRBJ2-2 TRBV7-9 TGTGCCAGCAGCTCTACAGCGAACACCGGGGAGCTGTTTTTT CASSSTANTGELFF
TRBD2 - 14 TRBJ2-1 TRBV6-1 TGTGCCAGCAGTAGAGCGGGAGGGGTCAATGAGCAGTTCTTC CASSRAGGVNEQFF
- - 16 TRBJ2-2 TRBV7-9 TGTGCCAGCAGTCTAGTGCGACTACACGGCACCGGGGAGCTGTTTTTT CASSLVRLHGTGELFF
TRBD1 - 14 TRBJ1-1 TRBV18 TGTGCCAGCTCACCGGTGGGACAGGGAACTGAAGCTTTCTTT CASSPVGQGTEAFF
TRBD2 - 15 TRBJ2-7 TRBV7-9 TGTGCCAGCAGGCCCGTTCGGGGGGAGAACTACGAGCAGTACTTC CASRPVRGENYEQYF
TRBD1 few 16 TRBJ1-2 TRBV4-2 TGTGCCAGCAGCCAAGAGACAGGGGGGCTAGTCTATGGCTACACCTTC CASSQETGGLVYGYTF
TRBD1 - 15 TRBJ2-1 TRBV19 TGTGCCAGTACCATCCGTGGGGACAGGGGCAATGAGCAGTTCTTC CASTIRGDRGNEQFF
TRBD1 - 15 TRBJ2-5 TRBV18 TGTGCCAGCTCACTACGACAGGGGTTGAGAGAGACCCAGTACTTC CASSLRQGLRETQYF
- - 12 TRBJ1-5 TRBV6-1 TGTGCCAGCAGTGACGCGTCTCAGCCCCAGCATTTT CASSDASQPQHF
- - 14 TRBJ1-1 TRBV14 TGTGCCAGCAGCCAAGGTATGGGCCGTCCTGGGGAGTTCTTT CASSQGMGRPGEFF
- - 14 TRBJ2-7 TRBV6-1 TGTGCCAGCAGTGAAGACAGGGCCAGCTACGAGCAGTACTTC CASSEDRASYEQYF
TRBD2 - 16 TRBJ2-5 TRBV9 TGTGCCAGCAGCGTAGGAACTAGCGGAATACAAGAGACCCAGTACTTC CASSVGTSGIQETQYF
- few 15 TRBJ1-5 TRBV6-5 TGTGCCAGCAGTTACGGGCCTTTTTGGGATCAGCCCCAGCATTTT CASSYGPFWDQPQHF
- - 14 TRBJ1-2 TRBV28 TGTGCCAGCCATACGGGATCCTCTAACTATGGCTACACCTTC CASHTGSSNYGYTF
- - 14 TRBJ1-1 TRBV29-1 TGCAGCGTTCAACGACAGTCATTGAACACTGAAGCTTTCTTT CSVQRQSLNTEAFF
- - 12 TRBJ2-2 TRBV9 TGTGCCAGCAGCACAGGGTCCGGGGAGCTGTTTTTT CASSTGSGELFF
- - 13 TRBJ1-3 TRBV27 TGTGCCAGCAGTTTTTCGGGTACAAACACCATATATTTT CASSFSGTNTIYF
- - 15 TRBJ1-3 TRBV19 TGTGCCAGTACTCCCGACAGATACTCTGGAAACACCATATATTTT CASTPDRYSGNTIYF
- - 11 TRBJ1-1 TRBV20-1 TGCAGTGTCTCGGGTGAGGCTGAAGCTTTCTTT CSVSGEAEAFF
- once 11 TRBJ2-5 TRBV18 TGTGCCAGCTCACCGGAGAAGACCCAGTACTTC CASSPEKTQYF
TRBD2 - 15 TRBJ2-3 TRBV5-1 TGCGCCAGCAGGGATGCTAGCGGGGTCACAGATACGCAGTATTTT CASRDASGVTDTQYF
TRBD1 - 14 TRBJ1-2 TRBV27 TGTGCCAGCAGTTCCCAGGGGGCTTTTGGCGGCTACACCTTC CASSSQGAFGGYTF
- once 16 TRBJ1-4 TRBV6-5 TGTGCCAGCAGTTACCGGGGGATGGATATAGATGAAAAACTGTTTTTT CASSYRGMDIDEKLFF
- few 15 TRBJ1-6 TRBV9 TGTGCCAGCAGCGTCGGGGACTCCTATAATTCACCCCTCCACTTT CASSVGDSYNSPLHF
- - 16 TRBJ1-1 TRBV19 TGTGCCAGTATGCGGACAGCTTTTCCGGGGAACACTGAAGCTTTCTTT CASMRTAFPGNTEAFF
TRBD1 - 15 TRBJ1-2 TRBV6-5 TGTGCCAGCAGTTACTCGGCAGGGGGCTCCTCCGGCTACACCTTC CASSYSAGGSSGYTF
TRBD1 - 15 TRBJ1-2 TRBV19 TGTGCCAGTAGTATTCGAGGACAGGGGAGGGTTGGCTACACCTTC CASSIRGQGRVGYTF
- - 16 TRBJ2-3 TRBV7-8 TGTGCCAGCACCCCATTCGCGACAGAATTCACAGATACGCAGTATTTT CASTPFATEFTDTQYF